A single count supports the clone carrying this TCR beta chain. In the authors' methods: Estimates of nucleated cell counts were drawn from the amplification of reference gene primers. This table comes from immunoSEQ multiplex PCR, and its TCRdb copy is limited to in-frame clones, with some not included. V, J and clone size derive from that table, while D and trimming were established from the DNA sequence. The data contain 150,000 or so clones, around 83% of them seen just once; the ten biggest clones take up under 7%. The sample is drawn from a study of blood T cell repertoires in COVID-19. Whole-study context: In each case, the material was cDNA or gDNA derived from T cells, B-cell-depleted T cells, or PBMCs.

The CDR3 loop spans 13 amino acids. The germline V and J ends were trimmed by 5 bases and 8 bases, with 10 bases remaining between them. From germline, CDR1 is LNHDA and CDR2 SQIVND (reference sequence). Which cohort a participant joined came from the clinical history participants gave. Exposed enrollees had met someone with a PCR-confirmed or clinician-diagnosed COVID-19 case at some point within the 2 weeks before study entry. The sequenced sample was PBMCs or T cells enriched from blood (not recorded which). The TCR originated in a woman aged 45 to 65 who had been exposed to COVID-19. The chain has TRBV19 and TRBJ1-6; D is uncertain. The DNA of the CDR3 is TGTGCCAGTAGTGAGGGCCGGTATTCACCCCTCCACTTT. It yields the protein CASSEGRYSPLHF.